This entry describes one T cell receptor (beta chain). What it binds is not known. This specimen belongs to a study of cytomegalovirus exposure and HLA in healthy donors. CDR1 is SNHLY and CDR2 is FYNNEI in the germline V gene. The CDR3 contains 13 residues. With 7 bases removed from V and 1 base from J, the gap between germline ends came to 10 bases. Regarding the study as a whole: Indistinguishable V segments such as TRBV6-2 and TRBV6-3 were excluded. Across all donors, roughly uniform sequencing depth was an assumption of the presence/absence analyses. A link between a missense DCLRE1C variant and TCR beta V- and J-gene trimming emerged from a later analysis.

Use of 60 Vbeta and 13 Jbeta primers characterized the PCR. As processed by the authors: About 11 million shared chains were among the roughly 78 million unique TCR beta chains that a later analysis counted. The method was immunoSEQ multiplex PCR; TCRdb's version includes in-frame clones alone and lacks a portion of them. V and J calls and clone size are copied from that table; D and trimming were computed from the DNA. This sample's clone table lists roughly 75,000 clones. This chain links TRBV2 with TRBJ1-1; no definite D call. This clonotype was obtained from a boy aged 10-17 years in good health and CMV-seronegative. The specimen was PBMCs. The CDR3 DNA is TGTGCCAGCAATCGTGGCCCGAACACTGAAGCTTTCTTT. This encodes CASNRGPNTEAFF.